The clone carrying this T cell receptor beta chain has ten or more counts. Its antigen remains unidentified. These data are taken from a study of Graves' ophthalmopathy and Graves' hyperthyroidism. The study's findings and limits: Detection in blood was also observed for most expanded thyroid clonotypes above 0.001 frequency.

RNA served as the template for amplifying TCR beta CDR3 regions. HTBI primers served in a first-round RT-PCR, which a second-round multiplex PCR followed. Using its own MiXCR run on the multiplex PCR reads, TCRdb lists one record per CDR3 protein. This sample has roughly 500,000 distinct CDR3 sequences, with approximately 15% found just once. The CDR3 is made up of 13 amino acids. Germline V gene lookup returns CDR1 MDHEN and CDR2 SYDVKM. V was clipped by 5 bases and J by 4 bases, with 12 bases between them. This clonotype was obtained from a woman younger than 45 with Graves' ophthalmopathy. The chain uses TRBV28 and TRBJ2-7; maybe TRBD1 (5 bases). The sample taken for sequencing was blood. CDR3 in DNA: TGTGCCAGCAGTATTGGGGCAAGATACGAGCAGTACTTC. This sequence encodes CASSIGARYEQYF.